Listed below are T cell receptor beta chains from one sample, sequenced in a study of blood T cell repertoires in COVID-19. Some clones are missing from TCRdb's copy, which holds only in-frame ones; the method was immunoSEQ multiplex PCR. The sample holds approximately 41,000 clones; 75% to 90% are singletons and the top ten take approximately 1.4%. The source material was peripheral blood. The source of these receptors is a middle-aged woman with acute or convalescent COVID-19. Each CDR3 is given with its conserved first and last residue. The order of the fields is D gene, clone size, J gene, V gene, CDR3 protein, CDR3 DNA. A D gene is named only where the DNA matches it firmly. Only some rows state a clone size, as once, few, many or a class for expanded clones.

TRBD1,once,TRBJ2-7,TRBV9,CASSVSVGTGVYEQYF,TGTGCCAGCAGCGTTTCCGTAGGGACAGGGGTTTACGAGCAGTACTTC
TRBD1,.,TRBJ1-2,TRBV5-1,CASSLGRGQNGYTF,TGCGCCAGCAGCTTGGGCAGGGGGCAAAACGGCTACACCTTC
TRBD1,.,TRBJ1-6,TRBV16,CASSGGGARSPLHF,TGTGCCAGCAGCGGAGGGGGCGCAAGATCACCCCTCCACTTT
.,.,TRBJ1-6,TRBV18,CASSPRRGEISPLHF,TGTGCCAGCTCACCACGCAGGGGAGAGATTTCACCCCTCCACTTT
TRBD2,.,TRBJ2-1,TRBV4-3,CASSQDAFGSGGRLNEQFF,TGCGCCAGCAGCCAAGATGCTTTTGGTAGCGGGGGGCGCCTCAATGAGCAGTTCTTC
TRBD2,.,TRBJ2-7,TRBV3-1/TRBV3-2,CATQVLWASGSYEQYF,TGTGCCACCCAAGTGCTATGGGCTAGCGGGAGTTACGAGCAGTACTTC
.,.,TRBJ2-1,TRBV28,CASSSLAWAGIRNEQFF,TGTGCCAGCAGTTCCCTTGCTTGGGCGGGTATCCGCAATGAGCAGTTCTTC
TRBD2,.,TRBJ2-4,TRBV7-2,CASSSLAGGQNIQYF,TGTGCCAGCAGCTCTCTAGCGGGAGGGCAAAACATTCAGTACTTC
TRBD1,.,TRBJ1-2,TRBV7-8,CASSHPTPQGAFGYTF,TGTGCCAGCAGCCATCCCACTCCACAGGGGGCGTTTGGCTACACCTTC
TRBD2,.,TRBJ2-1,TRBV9,CASSHPGLAGSNEQFF,TGTGCCAGCAGTCATCCGGGACTAGCGGGGAGCAATGAGCAGTTCTTC
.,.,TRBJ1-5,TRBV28,CASSLDNQPQHF,TGTGCCAGCAGTTTGGACAACCAGCCCCAGCATTTT
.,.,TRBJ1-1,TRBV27,CASSPGQYQNTEAFF,TGTGCCAGCAGTCCCGGACAGTACCAGAACACTGAAGCTTTCTTT
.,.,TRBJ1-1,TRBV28,CASYDRPQGVRPMNTEAFF,TGTGCCAGCTATGACAGGCCACAAGGGGTCCGCCCGATGAACACTGAAGCTTTCTTT
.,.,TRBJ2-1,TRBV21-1,CASSRGTSSNEQFF,TGTGCCAGCAGCCGGGGGACTAGCTCCAATGAGCAGTTCTTC
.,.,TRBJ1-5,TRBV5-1,CASSLEGGNQPQHF,TGCGCCAGCAGCTTGGAGGGCGGGAATCAGCCCCAGCATTTT
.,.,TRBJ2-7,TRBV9,CASSVDSFAPSYEQYF,TGTGCCAGCAGCGTTGACAGCTTCGCGCCTTCCTACGAGCAGTACTTC
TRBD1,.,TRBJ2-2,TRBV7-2,CASSWTGAATGELFF,TGTGCCAGCTCCTGGACAGGGGCGGCCACCGGGGAGCTGTTTTTT
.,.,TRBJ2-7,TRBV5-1,CASSLEEGRLVYEQYF,TGCGCCAGCAGCTTGGAAGAAGGGAGGCTAGTCTACGAGCAGTACTTC
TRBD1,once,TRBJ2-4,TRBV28,CASRGQGLKNIQYF,TGTGCCAGCAGGGGACAGGGACTCAAAAACATTCAGTACTTC
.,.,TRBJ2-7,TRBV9,CASSVPGRYEQYF,TGTGCCAGCAGCGTACCGGGAAGGTACGAGCAGTACTTC
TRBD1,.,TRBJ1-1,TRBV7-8,CASSSDPRGQRLAVNTEAFF,TGTGCCAGCAGCTCCGACCCTAGGGGACAGAGACTTGCAGTGAACACTGAAGCTTTCTTT
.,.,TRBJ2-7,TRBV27,CASRALGSYEQYF,TGTGCCAGCAGGGCCCTAGGATCCTACGAGCAGTACTTC
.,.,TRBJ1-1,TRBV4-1,CASSRGQGMNTEAFF,TGCGCCAGCAGCCGGGGTCAGGGGATGAACACTGAAGCTTTCTTT
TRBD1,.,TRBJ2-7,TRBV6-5,CASRETGESSYEQYF,TGTGCCAGCAGGGAGACAGGGGAGAGCTCCTACGAGCAGTACTTC
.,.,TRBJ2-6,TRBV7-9,CASSLRDRFTGANVLTF,TGTGCCAGCAGCTTACGAGACAGGTTTACTGGGGCCAACGTCCTGACTTTC
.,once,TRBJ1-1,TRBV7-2,CASSLVGQRMNTEAFF,TGTGCCAGCAGCTTAGTTGGGCAACGGATGAACACTGAAGCTTTCTTT
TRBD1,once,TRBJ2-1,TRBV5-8,CASDTGVGYNEQFF,TGTGCCAGTGATACAGGGGTCGGTTACAATGAGCAGTTCTTC
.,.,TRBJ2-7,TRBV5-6,CASSLRGLFRPSSYEQYF,TGTGCCAGCAGCCTCCGAGGTCTTTTCCGGCCATCCTCCTACGAGCAGTACTTC
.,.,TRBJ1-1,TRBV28,CASSTSGTTEAFF,.
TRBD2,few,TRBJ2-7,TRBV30,CAWMGLAGESSYEQYF,TGTGCCTGGATGGGACTAGCGGGAGAGAGCTCCTACGAGCAGTACTTC
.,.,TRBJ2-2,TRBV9,CASSVARGTGELFF,TGTGCCAGCAGCGTAGCCAGGGGCACCGGGGAGCTGTTTTTT
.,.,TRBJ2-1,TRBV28,CASTTPGRRGNEQFF,TGTGCCAGCACCACCCCGGGGCGAAGGGGGAATGAGCAGTTCTTC
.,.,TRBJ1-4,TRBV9,CASSPAGVEGEKLFF,TGTGCCAGCAGCCCAGCGGGGGTCGAGGGGGAAAAACTGTTTTTT
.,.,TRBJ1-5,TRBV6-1,CASSEVKGLDQPQHF,TGTGCCAGCAGTGAAGTGAAGGGACTCGATCAGCCCCAGCATTTT
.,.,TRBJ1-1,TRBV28,CASSFAGRLRATEAFF,TGTGCCAGCAGTTTTGCAGGGAGGTTAAGGGCCACTGAAGCTTTCTTT
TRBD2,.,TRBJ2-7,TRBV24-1,CATSDLTPLSGRTPYEQYF,TGTGCCACCAGTGATTTGACCCCCCTTAGCGGGAGGACCCCCTACGAGCAGTACTTC
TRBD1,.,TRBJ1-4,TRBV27,CASSLGTGGVEKLFF,TGTGCCAGCAGTTTGGGGACAGGGGGCGTTGAAAAACTGTTTTTT
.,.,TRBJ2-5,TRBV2,CASNLQGNQETQYF,TGTGCCAGCAATCTCCAGGGAAACCAAGAGACCCAGTACTTC
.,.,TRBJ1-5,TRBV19,CASSIIGVRTSNQPQHF,TGTGCCAGTAGTATCATTGGGGTGAGGACAAGCAATCAGCCCCAGCATTTT
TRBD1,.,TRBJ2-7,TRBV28,CASSLYPGTGIYEQYF,TGTGCCAGCAGCCTGTATCCGGGGACAGGGATTTACGAGCAGTACTTC
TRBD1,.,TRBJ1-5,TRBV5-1,CASSSDFPGQAVYSNQPQHF,TGCGCCAGCAGCTCGGACTTCCCGGGACAGGCGGTCTATAGCAATCAGCCCCAGCATTTT
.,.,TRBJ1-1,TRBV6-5,CASTANTQGGAFF,TGTGCCAGCACCGCGAATACCCAAGGGGGAGCTTTCTTT
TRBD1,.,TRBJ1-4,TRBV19,CASSIASGTGFEKLFF,TGTGCCAGTAGTATAGCCTCCGGGACAGGGTTTGAAAAACTGTTTTTT
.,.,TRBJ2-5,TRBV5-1,CASSFGLAAWETQYF,TGCGCCAGCAGCTTTGGCTTGGCGGCCTGGGAGACCCAGTACTTC
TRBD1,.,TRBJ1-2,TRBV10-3,CAISEGPGGSNYGYTF,TGTGCCATCAGTGAGGGTCCAGGGGGTTCTAACTATGGCTACACCTTC
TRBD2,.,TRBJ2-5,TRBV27,CASRVSLAGAFGTQYF,TGTGCCAGCCGCGTTAGTCTAGCGGGTGCCTTTGGGACCCAGTACTTC
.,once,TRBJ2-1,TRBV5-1,CASSSRTGTSRNEQFF,TGCGCCAGCAGCTCGAGGACAGGGACTAGCAGGAATGAGCAGTTCTTC
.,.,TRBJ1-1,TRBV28,CASSLLGENTEAFF,TGTGCCAGCAGTTTATTAGGGGAGAACACTGAAGCTTTCTTT
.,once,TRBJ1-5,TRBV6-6,CASREGGAVQPQHF,TGTGCCAGCCGGGAGGGGGGCGCGGTTCAGCCCCAGCATTTT
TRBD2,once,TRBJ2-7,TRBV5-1,CASSLDAGEVYEQYF,TGCGCCAGCAGCTTGGATGCGGGGGAAGTCTACGAGCAGTACTTC
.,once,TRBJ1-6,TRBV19,CASRDTLHNSPLHF,TGTGCCAGCAGGGACACTCTTCATAATTCACCCCTCCACTTT
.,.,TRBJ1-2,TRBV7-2,CASTQSVRAGANYGYTF,TGTGCCAGCACCCAAAGCGTACGGGCAGGGGCGAACTATGGCTACACCTTC
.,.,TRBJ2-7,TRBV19,CASSIGPSSYEQYF,TGTGCCAGTAGTATTGGGCCAAGCTCCTACGAGCAGTACTTC
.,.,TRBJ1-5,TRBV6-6,CASSSTGQPQHF,TGTGCCAGCAGCTCAACAGGCCAGCCCCAGCATTTT
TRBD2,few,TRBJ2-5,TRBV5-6,CASSPDGRRFQETQYF,TGTGCCAGCAGCCCGGACGGGAGGCGGTTTCAAGAGACCCAGTACTTC
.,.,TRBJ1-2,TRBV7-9,CASKVQGTIGYTF,TGTGCCAGCAAGGTACAGGGTACGATTGGCTACACCTTC
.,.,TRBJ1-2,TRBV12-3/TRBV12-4,CASSLIQGGGYTF,TGTGCCAGCAGTTTGATCCAGGGAGGTGGCTACACCTTC
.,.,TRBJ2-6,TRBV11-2,CASTPWGSAGANVLTF,TGTGCCAGCACCCCCTGGGGTAGCGCTGGGGCCAACGTCCTGACTTTC